Presented here are 9 T cell receptor beta chains from one specimen sequenced in a study of tumour-infiltrating T cells in Burkitt lymphoma (dated by TCRdb to 2020 to 2021). Preparation of the library involved the immunoSEQ multiplex PCR assay. TCRdb retrieved this table from immuneACCESS and kept in-frame rearrangements only. Not all clones are present; in checked studies, unresolved V genes account for under half, and no reason is known for the remainder. The sample yields about 16,000 clones; 80% were counted once. Of the sample, 2% to 2.5% is held by the ten largest clones. The sequencing input was tumor tissue. The receptor source for this set is a human donor with diffuse large B-cell lymphoma.

The table lists this clone with a count of one. The V call is TRBV9, the J call TRBJ1-1, with D unresolved. The V end lost 4 bases, the J end lost 1 base, and 14 bases lay between the germline ends. CDR1 and CDR2 from the germline V gene are SGDLS and YYNGEE. The CDR3 length is 15 residues. The CDR3 loop reads CASSPLDLWNTEAFF. Here the CDR3 DNA reads TGTGCCAGCAGCCCTCTCGATTTGTGGAACACTGAAGCTTTCTTT.

This clone was seen a single time. Additional DNA sequences in this sample encode the identical CDR3. V gene TRBV6-5 combines with J gene TRBJ2-1, with TRBD2 matching over 12 bases. Germline trimming cut 2 bases from V and 9 bases from J; bases unmatched to any gene: 5. The CDR3 length is 15 residues. Looked up from germline, CDR1 is MNHEY and CDR2 is SVGAGI. CDR3 coding DNA: TGTGCCAGCAGTTACCGACTAGCGGGAGATCCTGAGCAGTTCTTC. This codes for CASSYRLAGDPEQFF.

Of note for this clone: The same CDR3 can be traced to other DNA sequences in this sample. This chain joins TRBV6-4 and TRBJ2-1; 8 nucleotides match TRBD2. The CDR3 loop spans 13 amino acids. Germline CDR1 is MRHNA and CDR2 is SNTAGT. With 3 bases clipped from V and 8 bases from J, the junction kept 3 bases outside the gene matches. The CDR3 nucleotides are TGTGCCAGCAGTGAACGGGAGGGGGATGAGCAGTTCTTC. Encoded protein: CASSEREGDEQFF.

As for this clone: This same CDR3 is encoded by further DNA sequences in the sample. This chain uses TRBV5-6 with TRBJ1-6, with TRBD1 matching over 9 bases. Germline V CDR1 and CDR2: SGHDT, YYEEEE. J gave up 7 bases and V 4 bases, and 6 bases lay outside the gene matches. The CDR3 is 15 residues long. This chain's CDR3 is CASSPTTGGNSPLHF. The CDR3 DNA follows: TGTGCCAGCAGCCCGACGACAGGGGGAAATTCACCCCTCCACTTT.

The J gene is TRBJ2-1, the V gene TRBV27; D not certain. The CDR3 contains 11 residues. In germline, CDR1 is MNHEY, CDR2 SMNVEV (reference sequence). V gave up 6 bases and J gave up 10 bases, with 10 bases separating them. The CDR3: CASRTTPEQFF. CDR3 DNA sequence: TGTGCCAGCAGAACGACGCCAGAGCAGTTCTTC.

The chain recombines TRBV19 with TRBJ2-1; TRBD1 agrees at 8 bases. Germline V gene lookup returns CDR1 LNHDA and CDR2 SQIVND (reference sequence). The CDR3 has 15 amino acids. J was trimmed by 8 bases and V by 3 bases; bases with no gene match: 9. CDR3 protein: CASSIGAGGRDEQFF. For the CDR3, the DNA is TGTGCCAGTAGTATTGGGGCAGGGGGCCGGGATGAGCAGTTCTTC.

The V call is TRBV19, the J call TRBJ1-5; D not certain. Germline loops: CDR1 LNHDA, CDR2 SQIVND (reference sequence). Trimming pared 2 bases from V and 3 bases from J, leaving 8 bases between. The CDR3 is 14 residues long. The chain's CDR3 is CASSIWANNQPQHF. DNA for the CDR3: TGTGCCAGTAGTATATGGGCCAACAATCAGCCCCAGCATTTT.

Here the CDR3 reads CASSQDVWDSSTDGYTF. CDR3 DNA sequence: TGCGCCAGCAGCCAAGATGTCTGGGACAGCTCGACGGATGGCTACACCTTC. The rearrangement uses TRBV4-3 and TRBJ1-2; 7 bases are a match to TRBD1. Germline CDR1 is LGHNA and CDR2 is YSLEER. The CDR3 extends over 17 amino acids. The ends lost 0 bases at V and 6 bases at J; junction bases unmatched: 13.

This chain joins TRBV16 and TRBJ1-5; perhaps TRBD1 as D (6 bases). In germline, CDR1 is KGHSY, CDR2 FQNENV. The CDR3 loop spans 14 amino acids. V was pared by 4 bases and J by 5 bases, with 12 bases between. The CDR3 is CASSPRGGDQPQHF. CDR3 DNA sequence: TGTGCCAGCAGCCCGAGGGGGGGAGATCAGCCCCAGCATTTT.